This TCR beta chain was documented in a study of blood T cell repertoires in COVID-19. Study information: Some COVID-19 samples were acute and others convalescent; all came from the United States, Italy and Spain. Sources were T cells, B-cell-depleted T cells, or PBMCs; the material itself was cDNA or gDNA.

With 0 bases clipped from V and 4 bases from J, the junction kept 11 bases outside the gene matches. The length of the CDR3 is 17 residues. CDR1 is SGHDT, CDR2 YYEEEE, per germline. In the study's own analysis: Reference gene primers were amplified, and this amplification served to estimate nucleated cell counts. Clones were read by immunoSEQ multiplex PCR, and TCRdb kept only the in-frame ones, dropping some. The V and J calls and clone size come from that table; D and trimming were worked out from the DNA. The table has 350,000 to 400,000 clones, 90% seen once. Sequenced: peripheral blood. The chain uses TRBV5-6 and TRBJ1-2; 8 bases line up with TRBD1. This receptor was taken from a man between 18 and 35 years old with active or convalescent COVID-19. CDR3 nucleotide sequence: TGTGCCAGCAGCTTGGAACTTGTAGCAGGGGGCAGCTATGGCTACACCTTC. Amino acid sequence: CASSLELVAGGSYGYTF. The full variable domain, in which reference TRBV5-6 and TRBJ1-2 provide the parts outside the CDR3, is DAGVTQSPTHLIKTRGQQVTLRCSPKSGHDTVSWYQQALGQGPQFIFQYYEEEERQRGNFPDRFSGHQFPNYSSELNVNALLLGDSALYLCASSLELVAGGSYGYTFGSGTRLTVV.